The 5 T cell receptor beta chains given below trace back to one sample, sequenced in a study of T cells after yellow fever vaccination (dated 2019 in TCRdb). Library generation was performed with 5' RACE. The instrument was an Illumina HiSeq 2500. TCRdb applied fastp at Q25 and MiXCR to the public reads, then kept only in-frame beta chains. Rows with a matching CDR3 protein are joined into one entry that keeps the most common DNA and genes. The sample table shows approximately 160,000 distinct CDR3 sequences, and approximately 6% are seen once. Less than 3% of the sample is in the top ten clones. Taken with the paper, the label for treatment or condition translates to: live attenuated yellow fever vaccine strain. The sequenced sample was CD4+ T cells sorted from PBMCs, obtained on the day of the first yellow fever vaccination. The receptors stem from a man aged 18 to 29 who received the YFV17D yellow fever vaccine.

This clonotype was observed at least ten times. The rearrangement uses TRBV6-2 or TRBV6-3 and TRBJ2-4; a possible D gene is TRBD1 (6 bases). V lost 5 bases and J lost 1, with 15 bases in between. The CDR3 runs to 16 residues. Germline V CDR1 and CDR2: MNHEY, SVGEGT. This CDR3 is CASSPDRLMAKNIQYF. Here the CDR3 DNA reads TGTGCCAGCAGTCCGGACAGACTTATGGCCAAAAACATTCAGTACTTC.

This clonotype was detected ten times or more. The rearrangement uses TRBV12-3 or TRBV12-4 and TRBJ2-1; a possible D gene is TRBD2 (6 bases). Trimming took off 4 bases at V and 0 bases at J, with 13 bases between the two ends. The CDR3 has 16 amino acids. In nucleotides, the CDR3 is TGTGCCAGCAGTTCTCTGGCGGGGAGCTCCTACAATGAGCAGTTCTTC. Amino acid sequence: CASSSLAGSSYNEQFF.

This clonotype was recorded many times. J is TRBJ1-1 and V is TRBV5-1; the match to TRBD1 covers 7 bases. V trimming: 1 base; J trimming: 0 bases; junction bases outside the gene matches: 6. CDR3 size: 16 residues. Germline assignment: CDR1 SGHRS and CDR2 YFSETQ. This chain's CDR3 is CASSLLSGGMNTEAFF. In DNA form, the CDR3 reads TGCGCCAGCAGCTTGCTGTCAGGGGGGATGAACACTGAAGCTTTCTTT. The full variable domain, in which reference TRBV5-1 and TRBJ1-1 provide the parts outside the CDR3, is KAGVTQTPRYLIKTRGQQVTLSCSPISGHRSVSWYQQTPGQGLQFLFEYFSETQRNKGNFPGRFSGRQFSNSRSEMNVSTLELGDSALYLCASSLLSGGMNTEAFFGQGTRLTVV.

This clonotype came up many times. One end of the junction is discordant with germline, which a read error may explain. This chain joins TRBV12-3 or TRBV12-4 and TRBJ2-7; 9 bases match TRBD1. There are 10 residues in the CDR3. The CDR3 DNA is TGTGCCAGCAGTTTGGGGACAGGGCACTTC. It encodes CASSLGTGHF.

As for this clonotype: This clone may be a read error of a much larger clone one base away. The rearrangement joins TRBV5-1 to TRBJ1-2; maybe TRBD1 (5 bases). Germline CDR1 SGHRS, CDR2 YFSETQ. Trimming removed 4 bases at V and 9 bases at J, with 19 bases between. The CDR3 is 14 amino acids. As DNA, the CDR3 is TGCGCCAGCAGCAGGGACGGGCCTTTCGGTCGCTACACCTTC. It is translated as CASSRDGPFGRYTF.